This TCR beta chain was recorded in a study of identical twins. Findings and limits, study-wide: Abundant beta clonotypes from cord blood had fewer insertions, unlike memory repertoires, which showed none. Potential partial confounding of zero-insertion analyses by invariant MAIT and iNKT cells was noted. Within beta out-of-frame sequences, the excess sharing observed between twins was weaker.

With regard to this clonotype: Its antigen is not identified.

Germline CDR1 and CDR2: ENHRY and SYGVKD. The ends were cut back, 0 bases at V and 5 bases at J, with 14 bases in the middle. The CDR3 sequence is 16 residues long. Each CDR3 protein is one row after TCRdb ran MiXCR on the 5' RACE reads. The sample shows hundreds of thousands of distinct CDR3 sequences, around an eighth of them seen only once. In addition, the sample was reused for a study of yellow fever vaccine responses in identical twins. That source notes: A vaccine T cell response that seemed partly convergent and partly personalized was reported in twins.

This TCR was recovered from a woman between 18 and 29 years old in good health. The rearrangement joins TRBV10-3 to TRBJ1-5; D gene ambiguous. The sequenced sample consisted of CD8+ T cells sorted from blood. The CDR3 bases are TGTGCCATCAGTGAGTCTTTCCGCCAGAACGATCAGCCCCAGCATTTT. The encoded protein is CAISESFRQNDQPQHF.